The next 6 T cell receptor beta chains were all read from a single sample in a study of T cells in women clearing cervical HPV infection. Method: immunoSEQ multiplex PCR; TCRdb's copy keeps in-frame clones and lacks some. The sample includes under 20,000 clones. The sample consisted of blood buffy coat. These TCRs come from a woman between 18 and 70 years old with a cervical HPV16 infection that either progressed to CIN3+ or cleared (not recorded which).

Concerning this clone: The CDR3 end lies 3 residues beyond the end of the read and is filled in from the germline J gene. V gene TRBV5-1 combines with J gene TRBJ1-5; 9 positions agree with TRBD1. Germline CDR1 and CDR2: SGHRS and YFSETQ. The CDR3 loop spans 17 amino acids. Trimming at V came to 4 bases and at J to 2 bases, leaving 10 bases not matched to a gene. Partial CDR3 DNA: TGCGCCAGCAGCGAAACCCCGGGACAGGGAGGCAATCAGCCC. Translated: CASSETPGQGGNQP. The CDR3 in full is CASSETPGQGGNQPQHF.

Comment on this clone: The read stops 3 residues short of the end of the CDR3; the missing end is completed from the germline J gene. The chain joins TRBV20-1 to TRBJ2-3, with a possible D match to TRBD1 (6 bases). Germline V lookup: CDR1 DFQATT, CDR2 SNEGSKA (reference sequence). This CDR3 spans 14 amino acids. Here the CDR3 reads CSGKEGVRRETQYF. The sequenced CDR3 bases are TGCAGTGGGAAAGAGGGGGTTCGTAGGGAGACG.

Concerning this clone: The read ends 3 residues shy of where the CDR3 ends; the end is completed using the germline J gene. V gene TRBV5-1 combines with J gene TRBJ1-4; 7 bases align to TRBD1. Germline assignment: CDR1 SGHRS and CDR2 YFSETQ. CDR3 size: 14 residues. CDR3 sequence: CASSLGQVNSPLFF. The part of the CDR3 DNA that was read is TGCGCCAGCAGCTTAGGACAGGTCAATTCACCA. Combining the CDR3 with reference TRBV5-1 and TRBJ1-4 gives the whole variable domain KAGVTQTPRYLIKTRGQQVTLSCSPISGHRSVSWYQQTPGQGLQFLFEYFSETQRNKGNFPGRFSGRQFSNSRSEMNVSTLELGDSALYLCASSLGQVNSPLFFGSGTQLSVL.

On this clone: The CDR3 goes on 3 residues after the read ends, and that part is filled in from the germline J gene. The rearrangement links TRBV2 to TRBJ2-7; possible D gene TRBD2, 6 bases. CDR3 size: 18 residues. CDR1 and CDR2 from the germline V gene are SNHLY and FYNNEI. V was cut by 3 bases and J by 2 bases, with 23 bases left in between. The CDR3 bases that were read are TGTGCCAGCAGTGAGCGGGAACCGAATTTTGCCCCTCCCTACGAG. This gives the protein CASSEREPNFAPPYE. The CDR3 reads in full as CASSEREPNFAPPYEQYF. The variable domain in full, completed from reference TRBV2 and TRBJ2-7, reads EPEVTQTPSHQVTQMGQEVILRCVPISNHLYFYWYRQILGQKVEFLVSFYNNEISEKSEIFDDQFSVERPDGSNFTLKIRSTKLEDSAMYFCASSEREPNFAPPYEQYFGPGTRLTVT.

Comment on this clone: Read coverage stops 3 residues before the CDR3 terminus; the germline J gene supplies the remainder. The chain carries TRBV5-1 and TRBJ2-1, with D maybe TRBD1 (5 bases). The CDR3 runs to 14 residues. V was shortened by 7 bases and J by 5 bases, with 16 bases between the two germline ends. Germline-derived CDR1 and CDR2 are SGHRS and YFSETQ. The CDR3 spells CASLQVPLDNEQFF. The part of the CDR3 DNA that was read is TGCGCCAGCCTACAGGTCCCCCTGGACAATGAG.

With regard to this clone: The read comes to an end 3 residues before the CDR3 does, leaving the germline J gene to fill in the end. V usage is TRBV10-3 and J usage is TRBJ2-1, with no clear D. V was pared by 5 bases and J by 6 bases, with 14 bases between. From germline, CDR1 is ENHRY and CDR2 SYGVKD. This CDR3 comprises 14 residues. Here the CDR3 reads CAISYQATTNEQFF. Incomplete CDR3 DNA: TGTGCCATCAGTTACCAGGCGACCACCAATGAG.